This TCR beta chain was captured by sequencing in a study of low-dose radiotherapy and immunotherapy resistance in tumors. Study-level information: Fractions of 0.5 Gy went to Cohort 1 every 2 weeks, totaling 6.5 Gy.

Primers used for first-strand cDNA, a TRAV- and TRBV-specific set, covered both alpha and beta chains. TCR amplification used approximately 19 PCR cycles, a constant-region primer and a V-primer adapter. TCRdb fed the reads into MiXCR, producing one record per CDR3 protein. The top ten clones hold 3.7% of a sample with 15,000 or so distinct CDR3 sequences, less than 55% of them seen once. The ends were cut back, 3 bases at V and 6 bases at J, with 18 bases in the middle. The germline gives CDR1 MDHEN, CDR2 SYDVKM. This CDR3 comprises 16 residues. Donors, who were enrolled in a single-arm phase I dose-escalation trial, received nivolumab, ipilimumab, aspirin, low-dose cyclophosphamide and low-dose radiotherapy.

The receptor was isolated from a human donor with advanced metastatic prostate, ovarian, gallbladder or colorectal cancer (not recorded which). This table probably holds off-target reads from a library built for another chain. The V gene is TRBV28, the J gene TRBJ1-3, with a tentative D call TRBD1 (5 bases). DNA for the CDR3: TGTGCCAGCAGTTTTGGTATAGGGGTAGACGAAAACACCATATATTTT. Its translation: CASSFGIGVDENTIYF.